This T cell receptor beta chain was documented in a study of cytomegalovirus exposure and HLA in healthy donors. The CDR3 sequence is 14 residues long. Germline CDR1 MNHEY, CDR2 SMNVEV (reference sequence). The V end was cut by 2 bases, the J end by 2 bases, with 9 bases between. From the roughly 120-subject validation cohort, which was separate from the approximately 700-subject first cohort, the donors were drawn. A remark on this clone: Its target is not known.

The assay was immunoSEQ multiplex PCR, and TCRdb's table has in-frame clones only and misses some. The table records approximately 280,000 clones, 65% to 90% of them present only once. Overall study results and limits: According to reports, the classifier identified cytomegalovirus status with high specificity and sensitivity. Among TCR sequences, most were rare, though some public TCRs appeared in many donors. Through in vitro validation, a few CMV-associated chains were shown to be specific for CMV antigens.

The chain recombines TRBV27 with TRBJ2-5; D is unresolved. This TCR derives from a woman younger than 35 in good health and CMV-seronegative. What was sequenced was PBMCs. CDR3 loop: CASSLKTTQETQYF. In nucleotides, the CDR3 is TGTGCCAGCAGTTTAAAGACAACTCAAGAGACCCAGTACTTC.